The clone carrying this T cell receptor (beta chain) was recorded at least ten times. The antigen remains unidentified. An end of the junction does not agree with germline; a read error may underlie this. Per the germline V gene, CDR1 is SSHAT and CDR2 is FNYEAQ (reference sequence). The CDR3 spans 17 residues. The sample comes from a study of neurological immune-mediated disorders. Study-level points and caveats: The absence of any CDR3 amino acid sequence shared by expanded clones across subjects suggests that repertoires were private in all groups.

From the 5' RACE reads, TCRdb called clonotypes with MiXCR, one entry per CDR3 protein. This table has roughly 75,000 distinct CDR3 sequences, roughly 2.6% appearing once. The sequence was obtained from a woman aged 25 to 39 with multiple sclerosis. The chain has TRBV7-7 and TRBJ2-7; TRBD2 matches at 14 bases. The sequenced sample consisted of PBMCs. CDR3 sequence reads: CASSPHGLAGGSYEQYF. In DNA form, the CDR3 reads TGTGCTAGCAGCCCCCACGGACTAGCGGGAGGATCCTACGAGCAGTACTTC.